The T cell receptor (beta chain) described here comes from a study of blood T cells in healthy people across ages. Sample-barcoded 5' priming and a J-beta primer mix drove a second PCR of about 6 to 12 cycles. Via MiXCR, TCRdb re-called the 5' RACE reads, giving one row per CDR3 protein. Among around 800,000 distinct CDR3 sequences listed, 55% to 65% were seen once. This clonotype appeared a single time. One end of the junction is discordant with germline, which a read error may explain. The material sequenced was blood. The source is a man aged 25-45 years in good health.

The DNA of the CDR3 is TGTGTCAGCAGCTCGGGACAGGGGGCTTTTGGGACCAACGTCCTGACTTTC. Translating gives CVSSSGQGAFGTNVLTF. This rearrangement joins TRBV7-3 to TRBJ2-6; 12 nucleotides align to TRBD1. Germline assignment: CDR1 SGHTA and CDR2 FQGTGA. The CDR3 has 17 amino acids.